Reported below is one T cell receptor beta chain. The antigen is not known. Sequencing used immunoSEQ multiplex PCR; TCRdb keeps in-frame clones, though not all of them. Of more than 65,000 clones in the sample, roughly 96% are singletons; the top ten hold under 1.5%. This specimen comes from a study of cytomegalovirus exposure and HLA in healthy donors. Overall study context: A subsequent analysis stated that the approximately 120 validation repertoires were run on the same platform as the approximately 610 first-cohort repertoires.

Study-level findings and limits: Clusters of TCRs from the first cohort tended to co-occur in the 100 to 150 validation repertoires (as a later analysis found).

This sequence was found in a woman in her late teens or twenties in good health and CMV-seronegative. Sequencing used PBMCs.

CDR3 sequence (DNA): TGTGCCAGCAGCTGGACAGGAGGAGGAGAAAAACTGTTTTTT. This gives the protein CASSWTGGGEKLFF. V usage is TRBV5-4 and J usage is TRBJ1-4, with TRBD1 matching 7 bases. With 3 bases clipped from V and 8 bases from J, the junction kept 7 bases outside the gene matches. The CDR3 loop spans 14 amino acids. Germline CDR1 is SGHNT and CDR2 is YYREEE (reference sequence).